This TCR beta chain was retrieved from a study of T cell responses to AZD1222 COVID-19 vaccine. Study results and caveats: White British people made up most donors, females outnumbered males, and clonal diversity was possibly underestimated.

Profiled with immunoSEQ multiplex PCR; TCRdb holds only in-frame clones, not every one. The data show roughly 180,000 clones, 85% to 90% seen once. Details on this clone: The target antigen is unknown. This CDR3 is also generated by other DNA sequences in the sample.

Looked up from germline, CDR1 is KGHSH and CDR2 is LQKENI. Trimming took 1 base from V and 2 from J, leaving 5 bases between them. This CDR3 has 13 amino acids. V usage is TRBV18 and J usage is TRBJ1-2, with unresolved D. Sequencing was performed on peripheral blood, taken on day 0 of AZD1222 vaccination. This clonotype was sampled from an adult in good health. CDR3 in amino acids: CASSPQGNYGYTF. Written as DNA, the CDR3 is TGTGCCAGCTCACCACAGGGAAACTATGGCTACACCTTC.